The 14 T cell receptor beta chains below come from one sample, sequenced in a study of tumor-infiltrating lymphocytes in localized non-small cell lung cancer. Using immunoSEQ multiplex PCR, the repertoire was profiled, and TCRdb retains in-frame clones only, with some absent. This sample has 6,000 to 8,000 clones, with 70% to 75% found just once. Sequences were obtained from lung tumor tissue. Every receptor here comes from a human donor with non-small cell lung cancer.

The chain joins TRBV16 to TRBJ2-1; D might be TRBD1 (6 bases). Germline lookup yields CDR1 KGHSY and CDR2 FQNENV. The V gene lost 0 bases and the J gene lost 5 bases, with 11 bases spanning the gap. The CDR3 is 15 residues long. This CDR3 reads CASSQSGPGDNEQFF. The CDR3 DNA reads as TGTGCCAGCAGCCAATCGGGCCCAGGGGACAATGAGCAGTTCTTC.

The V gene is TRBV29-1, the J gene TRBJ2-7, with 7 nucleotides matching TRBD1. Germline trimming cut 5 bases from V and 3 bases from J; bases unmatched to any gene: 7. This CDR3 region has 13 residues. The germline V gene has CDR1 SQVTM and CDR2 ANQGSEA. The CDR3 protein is CSVLTGRGYEQYF. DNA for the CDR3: TGCAGCGTTCTGACAGGGAGAGGCTACGAGCAGTACTTC.

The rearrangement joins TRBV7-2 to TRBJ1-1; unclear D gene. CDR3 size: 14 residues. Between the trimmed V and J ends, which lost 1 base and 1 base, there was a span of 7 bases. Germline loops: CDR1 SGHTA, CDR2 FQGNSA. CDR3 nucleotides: TGTGCCAGCAGCTTAGTCCGCGGGAACACTGAAGCTTTCTTT. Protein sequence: CASSLVRGNTEAFF. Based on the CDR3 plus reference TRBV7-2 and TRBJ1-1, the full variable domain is GAGVSQSPSNKVTEKGKDVELRCDPISGHTALYWYRQSLGQGLEFLIYFQGNSAPDKSGLPSDRFSAERTGGSVSTLTIQRTQQEDSAVYLCASSLVRGNTEAFFGQGTRLTVV.

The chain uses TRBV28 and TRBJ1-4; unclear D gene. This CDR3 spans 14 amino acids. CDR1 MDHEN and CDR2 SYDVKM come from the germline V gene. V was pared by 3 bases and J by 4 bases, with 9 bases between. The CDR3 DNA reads TGTGCCAGCAGTTTCGGTCAGAATAATGAAAAACTGTTTTTT. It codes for CASSFGQNNEKLFF.

CDR3 DNA: TGTGCCAGCAGCCAAGATGTAGGGGACTACTCCTACGAGCAGTACTTC. It yields the protein CASSQDVGDYSYEQYF. The chain is built from TRBV4-2 and TRBJ2-7, with 7 bases matching TRBD2. The CDR3 is 16 amino acids. V gave up 0 bases and J gave up 0 bases; unmatched junction bases: 5. The germline V gene has CDR1 LGHNA and CDR2 YNFKEQ.

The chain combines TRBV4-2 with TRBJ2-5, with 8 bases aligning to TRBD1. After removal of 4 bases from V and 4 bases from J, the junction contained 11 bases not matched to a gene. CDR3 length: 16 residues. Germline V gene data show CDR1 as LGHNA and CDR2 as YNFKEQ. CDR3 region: CASSLDAGGKGETQYF. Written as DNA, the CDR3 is TGTGCCAGCAGCCTAGACGCAGGGGGCAAAGGAGAGACCCAGTACTTC.

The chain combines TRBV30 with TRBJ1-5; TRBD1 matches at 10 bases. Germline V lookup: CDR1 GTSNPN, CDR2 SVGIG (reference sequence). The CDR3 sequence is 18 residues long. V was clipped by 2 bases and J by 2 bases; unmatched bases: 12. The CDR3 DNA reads TGTGCCTGGAGTCGCCGGGACAGGGGTTTATTTGGCAATCAGCCCCAGCATTTT. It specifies CAWSRRDRGLFGNQPQHF.

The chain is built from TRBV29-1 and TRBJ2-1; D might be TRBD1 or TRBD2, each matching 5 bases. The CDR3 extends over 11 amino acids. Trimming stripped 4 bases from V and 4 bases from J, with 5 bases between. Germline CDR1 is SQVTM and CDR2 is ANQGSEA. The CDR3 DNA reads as TGCAGCGTTGGGGGGTACAATGAGCAGTTCTTC. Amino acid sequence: CSVGGYNEQFF.

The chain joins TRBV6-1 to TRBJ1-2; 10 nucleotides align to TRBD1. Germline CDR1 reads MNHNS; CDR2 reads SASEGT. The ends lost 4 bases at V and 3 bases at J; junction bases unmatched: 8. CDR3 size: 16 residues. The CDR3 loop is CASSAMTGGEDYGYTF. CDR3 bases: TGTGCCAGCAGTGCGATGACAGGGGGCGAGGACTATGGCTACACCTTC.

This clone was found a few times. In DNA, the CDR3 is TGTGCCAGCAGCCACACGACAGGGGGCTCTGGCTACACCTTC. Amino acids: CASSHTTGGSGYTF. The chain combines TRBV7-9 with TRBJ1-2, with 10 bases aligning to TRBD1. The CDR3 has 14 amino acids. Per germline, CDR1 SEHNR and CDR2 FQNEAQ (reference sequence). Losses at the gene ends were 5 bases for V and 7 bases for J; bases not matched to a gene: 7.

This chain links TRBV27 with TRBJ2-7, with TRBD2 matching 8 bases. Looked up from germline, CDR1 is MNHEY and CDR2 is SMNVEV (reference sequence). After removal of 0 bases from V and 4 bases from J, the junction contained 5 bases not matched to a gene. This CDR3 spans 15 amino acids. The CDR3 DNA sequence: TGTGCCAGCAGTTTATCCAGCGGGGGCTTTTACGAGCAGTACTTC. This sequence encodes CASSLSSGGFYEQYF.

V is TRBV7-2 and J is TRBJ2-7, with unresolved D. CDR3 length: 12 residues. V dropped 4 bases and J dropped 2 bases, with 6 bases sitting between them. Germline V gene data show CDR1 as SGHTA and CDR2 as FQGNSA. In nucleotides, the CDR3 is TGTGCCAGCAGCTACGGTCCCTACGAGCAGTACTTC. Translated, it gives CASSYGPYEQYF.

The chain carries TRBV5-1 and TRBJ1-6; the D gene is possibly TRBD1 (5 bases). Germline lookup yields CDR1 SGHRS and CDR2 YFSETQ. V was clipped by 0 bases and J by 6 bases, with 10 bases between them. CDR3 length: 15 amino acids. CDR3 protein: CASSLGGGGNSPLHF. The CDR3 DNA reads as TGCGCCAGCAGCTTGGGTGGGGGTGGTAATTCACCCCTCCACTTT.

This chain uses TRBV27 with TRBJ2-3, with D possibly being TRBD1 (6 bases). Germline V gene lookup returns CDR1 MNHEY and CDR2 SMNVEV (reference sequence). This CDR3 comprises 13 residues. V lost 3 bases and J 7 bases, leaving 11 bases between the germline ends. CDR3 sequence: CASSLPGQHTQYF. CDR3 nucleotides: TGTGCCAGCAGTTTGCCCGGACAGCATACGCAGTATTTT.